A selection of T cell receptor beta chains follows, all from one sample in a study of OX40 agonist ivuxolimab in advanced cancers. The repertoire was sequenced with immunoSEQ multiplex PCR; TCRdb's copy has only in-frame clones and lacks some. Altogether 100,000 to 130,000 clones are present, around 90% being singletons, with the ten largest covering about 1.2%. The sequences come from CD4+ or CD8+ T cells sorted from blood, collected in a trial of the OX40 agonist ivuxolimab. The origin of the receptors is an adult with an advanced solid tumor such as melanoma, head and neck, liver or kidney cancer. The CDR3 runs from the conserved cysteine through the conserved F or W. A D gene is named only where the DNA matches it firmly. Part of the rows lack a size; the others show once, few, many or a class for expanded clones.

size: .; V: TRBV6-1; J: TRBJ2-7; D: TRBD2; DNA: TGTGCCAGCAGCCGAACTAGCGGGAGTGATTACGAGCAGTACTTC; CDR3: CASSRTSGSDYEQYF
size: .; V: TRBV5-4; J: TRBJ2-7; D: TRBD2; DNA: TGTGCCAGCAGCCCAGCGGGGGGCTACGAGCAGTACTTC; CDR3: CASSPAGGYEQYF
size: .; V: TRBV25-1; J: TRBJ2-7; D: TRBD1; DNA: TGTGCCAGCGAAAAACCCCAGGGGGCCTCCTACGAGCAGTACTTC; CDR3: CASEKPQGASYEQYF
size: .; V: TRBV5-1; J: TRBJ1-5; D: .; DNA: TGCGCCAGCAGCCCAGAGGGGCCGGCGGGCAATCAGCCCCAGCATTTT; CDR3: CASSPEGPAGNQPQHF
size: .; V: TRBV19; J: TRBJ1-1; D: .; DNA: TGTGCCAGTACCCCGACAGGCTTGAACACTGAAGCTTTCTTT; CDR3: CASTPTGLNTEAFF
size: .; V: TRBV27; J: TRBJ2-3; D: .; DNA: TGTGCCAGCAGTTCGACCCCGGACAGACGCACAGATACGCAGTATTTT; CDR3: CASSSTPDRRTDTQYF
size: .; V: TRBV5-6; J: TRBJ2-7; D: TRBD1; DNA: TGTGCCAGCAGCCAGGGGGCACACGCTCCTTACGAGCAGTACTTC; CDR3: CASSQGAHAPYEQYF
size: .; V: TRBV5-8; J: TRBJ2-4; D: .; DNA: TGTGCCAGCAGCTTGAAGGTTAAGACGGCCAAAAACATTCAGTACTTC; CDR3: CASSLKVKTAKNIQYF
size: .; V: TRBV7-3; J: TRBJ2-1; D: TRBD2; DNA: TGTGCCAGCAGCCCCCTAGCGGGAGTCTACAATGAGCAGTTCTTC; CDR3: CASSPLAGVYNEQFF
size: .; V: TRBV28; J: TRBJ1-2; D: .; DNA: TGTGCCAGCGGGCGGTGGGACATCGCCTTC; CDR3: CASGRWDIAF
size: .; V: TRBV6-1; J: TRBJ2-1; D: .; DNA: TGTGCCAGCAGTGAACTTACAGGGAGGAAGGATGAGCAGTTCTTC; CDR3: CASSELTGRKDEQFF
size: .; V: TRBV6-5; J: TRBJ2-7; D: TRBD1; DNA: TGTGCCAGCAGTTCTCTCGGACAGGGGGGCTACGAGCAGTACTTC; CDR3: CASSSLGQGGYEQYF
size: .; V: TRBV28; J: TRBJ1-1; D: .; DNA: TGTGCCAGCAGACCTTTGGACCTTGAAGCTTTCTTT; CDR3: CASRPLDLEAFF
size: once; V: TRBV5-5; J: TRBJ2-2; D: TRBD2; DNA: TGTGCCAGCAGCTTGGAGAGAGGAGCGGGAGATAATGGCGGGGAGCTGTTTTTT; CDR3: CASSLERGAGDNGGELFF
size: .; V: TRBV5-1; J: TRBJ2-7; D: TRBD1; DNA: TGCGCCAGCAGCTTAAGGGACAGGGGGCAAGGCGAGCAGTACTTC; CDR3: CASSLRDRGQGEQYF
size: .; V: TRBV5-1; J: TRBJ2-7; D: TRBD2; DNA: TGCGCCAGCAGCTTGCGGCCCAGCGGGAGCTCTCTCGCCGAGCAGTACTTC; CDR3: CASSLRPSGSSLAEQYF
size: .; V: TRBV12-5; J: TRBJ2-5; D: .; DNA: TGTGCTAGTGGATTACGCTCCCCCCCCCAGTACTTC; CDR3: CASGLRSPPQYF
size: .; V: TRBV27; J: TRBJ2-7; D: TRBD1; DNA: TGTGCCAGCAGTTTTACAGGGGAACCCTACGAGCAGTACTTC; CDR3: CASSFTGEPYEQYF
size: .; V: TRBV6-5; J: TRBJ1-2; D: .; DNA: TGTGCCAGCACCTCCCTTGACCTCTCTATCGGCTACACCTTC; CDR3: CASTSLDLSIGYTF